This T cell receptor beta chain was found in a study of shared clonotypes between healthy human individuals. Findings and caveats of the study: In contrast to clonotypes shared by all four donors, non-shared clonotypes had lower generation probabilities. Inspection by rarefaction showed sorted-subset sequencing to be incomplete despite large depth.

Of note for this clone: Its target is unknown.

Each cell subset's genomic DNA was divided evenly among several immunoSEQ plates. Sorted-subset replicate PCRs used approximately 180 ng of genomic DNA. This amount corresponded to some 30,000 T cell genomes. Sequencing used immunoSEQ multiplex PCR; TCRdb keeps in-frame clones, though not all of them. The sample consists of 950,000 to 1,200,000 clones, around 77% of them appearing once. Trimming shortened V by 6 bases and J by 3 bases, and 12 bases separated the two germline ends. The CDR3 loop spans 14 amino acids. CDR1 and CDR2 from the germline V gene are MNHNS and SASEGT. This TCR came from a man in his late teens or twenties in good health. Some clones in this sample may be carry-over from other donors' samples. Sequenced input: memory CD4+ T cells from PBMCs. Subset noted: CD45RA-negative fraction. The chain recombines TRBV6-1 with TRBJ1-3; perhaps TRBD1 as D (6 bases). CDR3 sequence reads: CASSQQGYGNTIYF. Here the CDR3 DNA reads TGTGCCAGCAGCCAACAGGGATATGGAAACACCATATATTTT.